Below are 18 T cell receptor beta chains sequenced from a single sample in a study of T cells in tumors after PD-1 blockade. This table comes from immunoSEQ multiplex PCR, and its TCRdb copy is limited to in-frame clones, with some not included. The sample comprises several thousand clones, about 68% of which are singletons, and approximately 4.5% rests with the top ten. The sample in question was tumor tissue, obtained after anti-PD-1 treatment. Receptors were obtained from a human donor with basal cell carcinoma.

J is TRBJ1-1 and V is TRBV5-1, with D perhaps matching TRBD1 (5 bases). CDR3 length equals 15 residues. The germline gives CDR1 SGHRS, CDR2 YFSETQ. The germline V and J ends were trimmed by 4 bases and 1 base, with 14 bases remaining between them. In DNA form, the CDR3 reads TGCGCCAGCAGCCCGACGGGGGGTTGGAACACTGAAGCTTTCTTT. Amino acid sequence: CASSPTGGWNTEAFF.

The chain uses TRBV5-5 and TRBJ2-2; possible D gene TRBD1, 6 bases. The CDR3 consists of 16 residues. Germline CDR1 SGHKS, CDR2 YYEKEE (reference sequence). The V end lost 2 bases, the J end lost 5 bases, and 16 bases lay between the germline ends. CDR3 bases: TGTGCCAGCAGCTTACTCCAACCAGGGACAACCGGGGAGCTGTTTTTT. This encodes CASSLLQPGTTGELFF.

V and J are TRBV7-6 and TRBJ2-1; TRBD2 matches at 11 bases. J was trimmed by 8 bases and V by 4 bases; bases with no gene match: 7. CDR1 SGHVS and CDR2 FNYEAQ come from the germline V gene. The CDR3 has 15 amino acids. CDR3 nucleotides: TGTGCCAGCAGCTCTGTAGCGGGGGGGCCCCATGAGCAGTTCTTC. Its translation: CASSSVAGGPHEQFF.

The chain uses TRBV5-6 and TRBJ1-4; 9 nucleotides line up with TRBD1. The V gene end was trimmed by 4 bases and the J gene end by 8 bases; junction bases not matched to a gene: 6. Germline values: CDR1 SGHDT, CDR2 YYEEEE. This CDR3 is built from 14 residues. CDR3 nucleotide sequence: TGTGCCAGCAGCAAGGGACAGGGTAGCGAAAAACTGTTTTTT. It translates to CASSKGQGSEKLFF.

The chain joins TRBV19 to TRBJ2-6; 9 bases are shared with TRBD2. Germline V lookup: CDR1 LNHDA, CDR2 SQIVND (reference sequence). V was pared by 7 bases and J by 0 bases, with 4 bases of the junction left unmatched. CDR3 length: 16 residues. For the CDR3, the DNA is TGTGCCAGTACCAGCGGGGGGTCCTCTGGGGCCAACGTCCTGACTTTC. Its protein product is CASTSGGSSGANVLTF.

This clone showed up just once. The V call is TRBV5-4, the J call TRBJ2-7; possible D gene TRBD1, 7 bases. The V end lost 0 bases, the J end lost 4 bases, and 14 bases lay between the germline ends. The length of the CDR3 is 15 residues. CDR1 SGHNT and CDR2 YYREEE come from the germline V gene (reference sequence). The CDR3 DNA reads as TGTGCCAGCAGCTTGGATGGAGGGGGCGCTTACGAGCAGTACTTC. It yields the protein CASSLDGGGAYEQYF.

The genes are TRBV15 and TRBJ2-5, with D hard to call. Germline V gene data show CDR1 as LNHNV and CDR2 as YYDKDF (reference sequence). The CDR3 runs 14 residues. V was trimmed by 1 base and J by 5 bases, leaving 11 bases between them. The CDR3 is CATSRAEEEETQYF. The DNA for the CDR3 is TGTGCCACCAGCAGAGCGGAAGAGGAGGAGACCCAGTACTTC. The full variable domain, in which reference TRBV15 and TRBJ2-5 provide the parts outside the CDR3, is DAMVIQNPRYQVTQFGKPVTLSCSQTLNHNVMYWYQQKSSQAPKLLFHYYDKDFNNEADTPDNFQSRRPNTSFCFLDIRSPGLGDTAMYLCATSRAEEEETQYFGPGTRLLVL.

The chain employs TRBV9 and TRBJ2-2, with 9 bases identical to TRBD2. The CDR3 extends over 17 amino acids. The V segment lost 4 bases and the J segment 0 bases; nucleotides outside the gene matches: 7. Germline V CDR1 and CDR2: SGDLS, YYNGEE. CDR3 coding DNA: TGTGCCAGCAGCCCAAGCAAGCGGGGGGCGAACACCGGGGAGCTGTTTTTT. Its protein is CASSPSKRGANTGELFF.

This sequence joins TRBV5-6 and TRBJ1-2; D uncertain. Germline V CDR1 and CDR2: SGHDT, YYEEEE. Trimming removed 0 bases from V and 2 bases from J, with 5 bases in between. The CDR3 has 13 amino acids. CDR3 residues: CASSLAGNYGYTF. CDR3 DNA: TGTGCCAGCAGCTTGGCGGGGAACTATGGCTACACCTTC.

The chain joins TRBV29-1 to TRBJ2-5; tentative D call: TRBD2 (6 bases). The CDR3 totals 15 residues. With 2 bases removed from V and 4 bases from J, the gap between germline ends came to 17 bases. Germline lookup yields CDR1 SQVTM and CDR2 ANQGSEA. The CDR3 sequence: CSVERGGGSGETQYF. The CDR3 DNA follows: TGCAGCGTTGAAAGGGGTGGAGGGTCCGGAGAGACCCAGTACTTC. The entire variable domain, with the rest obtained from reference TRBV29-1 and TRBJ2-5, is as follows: SAVISQKPSRDICQRGTSLTIQCQVDSQVTMMFWYRQQPGQSLTLIATANQGSEATYESGFVIDKFPISRPNLTFSTLTVSNMSPEDSSIYLCSVERGGGSGETQYFGPGTRLLVL.

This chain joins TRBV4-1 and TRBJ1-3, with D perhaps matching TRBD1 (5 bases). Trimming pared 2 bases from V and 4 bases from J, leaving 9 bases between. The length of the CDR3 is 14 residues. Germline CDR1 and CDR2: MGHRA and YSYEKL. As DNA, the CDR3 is TGCGCCAGCAGCCAAAATGCAGGGGGAAACACCATATATTTT. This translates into CASSQNAGGNTIYF.

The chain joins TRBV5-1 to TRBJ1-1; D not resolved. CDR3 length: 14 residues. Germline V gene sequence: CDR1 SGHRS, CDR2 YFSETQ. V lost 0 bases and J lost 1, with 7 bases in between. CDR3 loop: CASSLGAKNTEAFF. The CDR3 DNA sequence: TGCGCCAGCAGCTTGGGCGCAAAGAACACTGAAGCTTTCTTT.

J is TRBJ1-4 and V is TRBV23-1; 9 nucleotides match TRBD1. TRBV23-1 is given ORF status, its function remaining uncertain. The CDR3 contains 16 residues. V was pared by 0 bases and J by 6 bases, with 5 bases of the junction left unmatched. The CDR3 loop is CASSQSIGQGYEKLFF. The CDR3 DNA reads TGCGCCAGCAGTCAATCGATCGGACAGGGGTATGAAAAACTGTTTTTT.

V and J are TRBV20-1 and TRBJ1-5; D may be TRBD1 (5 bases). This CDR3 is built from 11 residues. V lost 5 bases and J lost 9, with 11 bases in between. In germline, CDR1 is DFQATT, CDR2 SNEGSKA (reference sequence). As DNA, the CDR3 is TGCAGTGCTGGGGGGGTAGGGCCCCAGCATTTT. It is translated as CSAGGVGPQHF.

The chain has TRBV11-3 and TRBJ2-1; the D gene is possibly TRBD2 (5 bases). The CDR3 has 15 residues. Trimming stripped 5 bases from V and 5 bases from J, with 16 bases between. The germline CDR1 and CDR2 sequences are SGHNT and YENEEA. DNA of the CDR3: TGTGCCAGCAGCCCCCGGGGAAACGTCGACAATGAGCAGTTCTTC. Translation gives CASSPRGNVDNEQFF.

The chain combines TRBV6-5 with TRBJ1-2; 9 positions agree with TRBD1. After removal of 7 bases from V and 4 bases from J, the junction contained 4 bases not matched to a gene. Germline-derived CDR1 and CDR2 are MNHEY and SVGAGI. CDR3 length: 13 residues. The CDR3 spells CASKSTGGYGYTF. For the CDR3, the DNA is TGTGCCAGCAAATCGACAGGGGGCTATGGCTACACCTTC.

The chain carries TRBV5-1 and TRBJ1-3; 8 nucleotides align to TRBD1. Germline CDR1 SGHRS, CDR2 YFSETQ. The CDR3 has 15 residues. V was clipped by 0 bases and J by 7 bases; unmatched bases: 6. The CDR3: CASSLDGRGLNTIYF. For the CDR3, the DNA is TGCGCCAGCAGCTTGGACGGCAGGGGGCTTAACACCATATATTTT.

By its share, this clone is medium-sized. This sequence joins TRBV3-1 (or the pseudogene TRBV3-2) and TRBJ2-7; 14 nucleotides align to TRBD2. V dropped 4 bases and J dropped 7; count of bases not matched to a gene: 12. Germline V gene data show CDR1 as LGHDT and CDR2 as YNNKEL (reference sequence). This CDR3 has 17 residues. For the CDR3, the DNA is TGTGCCAGCAGCCTCCATCTGACTAGCGGGGGGGCGAGGGAGCAGTACTTC. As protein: CASSLHLTSGGAREQYF.